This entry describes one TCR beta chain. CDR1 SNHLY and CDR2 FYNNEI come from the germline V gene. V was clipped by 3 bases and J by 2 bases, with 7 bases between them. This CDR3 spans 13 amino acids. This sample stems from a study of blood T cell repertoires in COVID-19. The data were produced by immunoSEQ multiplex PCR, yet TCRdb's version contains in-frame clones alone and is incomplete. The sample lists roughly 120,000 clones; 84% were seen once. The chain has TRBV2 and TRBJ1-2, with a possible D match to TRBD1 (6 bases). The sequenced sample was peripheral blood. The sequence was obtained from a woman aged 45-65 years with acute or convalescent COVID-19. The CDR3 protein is CASSDRGNYGYTF. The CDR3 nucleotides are TGTGCCAGCAGTGATAGGGGGAACTATGGCTACACCTTC. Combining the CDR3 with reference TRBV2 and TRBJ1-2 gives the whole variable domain EPEVTQTPSHQVTQMGQEVILRCVPISNHLYFYWYRQILGQKVEFLVSFYNNEISEKSEIFDDQFSVERPDGSNFTLKIRSTKLEDSAMYFCASSDRGNYGYTFGSGTRLTVV.